Listed below are T cell receptor beta chains from one sample, sequenced in a study of regulatory T cells in long-lasting Graves disease. TCRdb processed the multiplex PCR reads anew with MiXCR; each CDR3 protein has one entry. Of 700,000 or so distinct CDR3 sequences listed, 25% to 30% are singletons. The input for sequencing was peripheral blood mononuclear cells (PBMCs), taken when the disease was refractory, from a patient treated with antithyroid drugs. The receptor source for this set is a female donor with Graves disease. Each CDR3 is given with its conserved first and last residue. D genes are given only for firm matches. Some rows have no size entry. The others give once, few or many, or a class for an expanded clone.

clone size: few; V gene: TRBV5-1; J gene: TRBJ1-1; D gene: NA; CDR3 protein: CASSLVEYTEAFF; CDR3 DNA: TGCGCCAGCAGCTTGGTCGAGTACACTGAAGCTTTCTTT
clone size: many; V gene: TRBV28; J gene: TRBJ1-2; D gene: NA; CDR3 protein: CASTTIRAILSLANYGYTF; CDR3 DNA: TGTGCCAGCACCACTATCCGGGCCATCCTAAGCCTAGCAAACTATGGCTACACCTTC
clone size: many; V gene: TRBV12-3/TRBV12-4; J gene: TRBJ2-5; D gene: NA; CDR3 protein: CASSLGTKETQYF; CDR3 DNA: TGTGCCAGCAGTTTGGGGACCAAAGAGACCCAGTACTTC
clone size: few; V gene: TRBV5-6; J gene: TRBJ1-3; D gene: NA; CDR3 protein: CASSSWDSSNTIYF; CDR3 DNA: TGTGCCAGCAGCTCCTGGGACTCCTCCAACACCATATATTTT
clone size: many; V gene: TRBV2; J gene: TRBJ2-5; D gene: NA; CDR3 protein: CASGTAGSETQYF; CDR3 DNA: TGTGCCTCCGGGACGGCGGGGTCAGAGACCCAGTACTTC
clone size: NA; V gene: TRBV29-1; J gene: TRBJ1-2; D gene: NA; CDR3 protein: CSVASGLVGGYTF; CDR3 DNA: TGCAGCGTTGCCTCGGGGTTGGTAGGTGGCTACACCTTC
clone size: NA; V gene: TRBV9; J gene: TRBJ1-1; D gene: TRBD1; CDR3 protein: CASSVEETGTAANTEAFF; CDR3 DNA: TGTGCCAGCAGCGTAGAAGAGACAGGGACAGCGGCCAACACTGAAGCTTTCTTT
clone size: NA; V gene: TRBV18; J gene: TRBJ1-3; D gene: NA; CDR3 protein: CASSPESSGNTIYF; CDR3 DNA: TGTGCCAGCTCTCCAGAGAGCTCTGGAAACACCATATATTTT
clone size: NA; V gene: TRBV20-1; J gene: TRBJ2-5; D gene: NA; CDR3 protein: CSARDRVTQETQYF; CDR3 DNA: TGCAGTGCTAGAGATAGGGTCACACAAGAGACCCAGTACTTC
clone size: NA; V gene: TRBV27; J gene: TRBJ1-1; D gene: NA; CDR3 protein: CASSLIWTAPRTEAFF; CDR3 DNA: TGTGCCAGCAGTTTAATCTGGACAGCCCCCAGGACTGAAGCTTTCTTT
clone size: NA; V gene: TRBV6-1; J gene: TRBJ2-7; D gene: TRBD2; CDR3 protein: CASGLAGQYEQYF; CDR3 DNA: TGTGCCAGCGGCCTAGCGGGGCAGTACGAGCAGTACTTC
clone size: many; V gene: TRBV6-1; J gene: TRBJ1-2; D gene: NA; CDR3 protein: CASRAHGYTF; CDR3 DNA: TGTGCCAGCAGAGCTCATGGCTACACCTTC
clone size: NA; V gene: TRBV20-1; J gene: TRBJ2-1; D gene: TRBD2; CDR3 protein: CSARDGASGRWGEQFF; CDR3 DNA: TGCAGTGCTAGAGATGGGGCTAGCGGGAGGTGGGGTGAGCAGTTCTTC
clone size: few; V gene: TRBV7-2; J gene: TRBJ2-7; D gene: NA; CDR3 protein: CASSLMTSSYEQYF; CDR3 DNA: TGTGCCAGCAGCCTTATGACTAGCTCCTACGAGCAGTACTTC
clone size: NA; V gene: TRBV12-3/TRBV12-4; J gene: TRBJ1-1; D gene: NA; CDR3 protein: CASSFRRVTNTEAFF; CDR3 DNA: TGTGCCAGCAGTTTTCGGAGGGTGACGAACACTGAAGCTTTCTTT